This T cell receptor (beta chain) was captured in a study of shared clonotypes between healthy human individuals. Study details: For every donor, three CD4 naive, three CD4 memory, two CD8 naive and one CD8 memory plates were used.

Whole-study findings and limits: Lower generation probabilities were found for non-shared clonotypes than for those shared by all four donors.

Terminally differentiated effector memory CD45RA+ cells were excluded from the naive CD8 cells, which were CD45RO-negative and positively selected for CCR7. The deep-level immunoSEQ assay was used. About 30,000 T cell genomes (around 200 ng DNA) went into each sorted-subset replicate. Produced via immunoSEQ multiplex PCR; TCRdb's table is partial and in-frame only. The profile covers around 2,100,000 clones, with about 95% appearing a single time and under 1.5% taken by the ten largest. A remark on this clone: No antigen is known for it.

V was pared by 4 bases and J by 1 base, with 20 bases between. CDR1 is LGHNA, CDR2 YSLEER, per germline. The CDR3 loop spans 17 amino acids. The specimen sequenced was naive CD8+ T cells sorted from blood. This TCR was recovered from a man aged 18-30 years in good health. The chain joins TRBV4-3 to TRBJ2-7; D may be TRBD1 or TRBD2 (5 bases each). CDR3 residues: CASSPLWDPSFSYEQYF. CDR3 coding DNA: TGCGCCAGCAGCCCGCTGTGGGACCCTTCTTTTTCCTACGAGCAGTACTTC.